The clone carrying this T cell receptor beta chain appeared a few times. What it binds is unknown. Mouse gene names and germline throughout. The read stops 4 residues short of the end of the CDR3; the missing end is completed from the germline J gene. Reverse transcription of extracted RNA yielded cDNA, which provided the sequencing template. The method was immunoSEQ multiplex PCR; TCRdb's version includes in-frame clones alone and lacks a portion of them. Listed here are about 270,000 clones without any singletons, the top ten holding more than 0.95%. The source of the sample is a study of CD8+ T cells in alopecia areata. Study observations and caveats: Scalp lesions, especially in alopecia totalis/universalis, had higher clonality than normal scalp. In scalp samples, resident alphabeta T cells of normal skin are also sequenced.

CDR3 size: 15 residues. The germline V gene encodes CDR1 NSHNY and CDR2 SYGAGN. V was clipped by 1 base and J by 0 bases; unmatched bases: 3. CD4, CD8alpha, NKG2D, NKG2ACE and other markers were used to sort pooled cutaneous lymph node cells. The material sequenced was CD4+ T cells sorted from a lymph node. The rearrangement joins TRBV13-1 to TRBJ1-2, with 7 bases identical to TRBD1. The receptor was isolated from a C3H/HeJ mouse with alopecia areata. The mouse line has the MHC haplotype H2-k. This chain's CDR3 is CASSDRDSSNSDYTF. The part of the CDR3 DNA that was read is TGTGCCAGCAGTGATAGGGACAGCTCAAACTCC.